The present T cell receptor beta chain was sequenced within a study of T cell responses to AZD1222 COVID-19 vaccine. Study-level information: Second-dose intervals near 4 or 12 weeks were combined. Study results and limitations: Nearly half of spike-specific TCRs reportedly go after variant regions that carry no mutations. The repertoires were collected only after the peak T cell response. Receipt of two AZD1222 doses was followed by a rise in Spike-specific TCR breadth and depth.

Sequenced by immunoSEQ multiplex PCR; TCRdb stores in-frame clones only, minus some. The profile shows 150,000 or so clones, roughly 88% of them singletons. This clone has a handful of counts. Its specificity is not known. The specimen comprised peripheral blood, sampled on day 0 of AZD1222 vaccination. The sequence came from an adult in good health.

CDR3 in DNA: TGTGCCAGCAGTTCCAGGGTGCTAGGTAGGACCGGGGAGCTGTTTTTT. Translated: CASSSRVLGRTGELFF. The rearrangement joins TRBV28 to TRBJ2-2, with D maybe TRBD1 (5 bases). This CDR3 has 16 residues. The germline V and J ends were trimmed by 4 bases and 5 bases, with 17 bases remaining between them. CDR1 is MDHEN, CDR2 SYDVKM, per germline.